This T cell receptor (beta chain) was captured by sequencing in a study of OX40 agonist ivuxolimab in advanced cancers. For the study at large: Three patients responded partially, comprising one with hepatocellular carcinoma and two with cutaneous melanoma.

Losses at the gene ends were 8 bases for V and 5 bases for J; bases not matched to a gene: 8. The CDR3 totals 14 residues. In germline, CDR1 is LNHDA, CDR2 SQIVND (reference sequence). At baseline, cycle 4 day 1, and cycle 7 day 1, blood was sampled. Clones were sequenced by immunoSEQ multiplex PCR, and TCRdb holds only the in-frame ones, with some missing. Counted here are about 32,000 clones, 88% occurring once; the ten biggest clones make up roughly 50%. The clonotype comes from an adult with an advanced solid tumor such as melanoma, head and neck, liver or kidney cancer. The chain is built from TRBV19 and TRBJ1-2, with 10 bases lining up with TRBD1. This material consisted of CD4+ or CD8+ T cells sorted from blood, taken in a trial of the OX40 agonist ivuxolimab. The CDR3 spells CASVTVGQGYGYTF. CDR3 nucleotide sequence: TGTGCCAGTGTCACCGTGGGACAGGGGTATGGCTACACCTTC. The full variable domain, completed using reference TRBV19 and TRBJ1-2, is DGGITQSPKYLFRKEGQNVTLSCEQNLNHDAMYWYRQDPGQGLRLIYYSQIVNDFQKGDIAEGYSVSREKKESFPLTVTSAQKNPTAFYLCASVTVGQGYGYTFGSGTRLTVV.